The 21 T cell receptor beta chains presented below share a single source sample, sequenced in a study of long-term antiretroviral therapy in people with HIV (dated by TCRdb to between 2022 and 2023). Sequencing of the TRB variable region was done with the immunoSEQ hsTCRB v3.0 assay at survey level resolution. In TCRdb, the immuneACCESS table is reduced to in-frame sequences with V and J assigned. These tables do not hold every clone; where another copy was compared, an unresolved V gene accounts for under half, and the others remain unexplained. This sample comprises some 20,000 clones, around three quarters of them detected only once. About 15% of the sample comes from the top ten. Sequenced material: unsorted PBMCs, taken 2.9 years after starting antiretroviral therapy. The receptors shown here come from a woman aged 30 to 39 with HIV.

This clone was seen just once. V and J are TRBV7-8 and TRBJ2-1; TRBD2 matches 11 bases. The CDR3 extends over 17 amino acids. The V gene end was trimmed by 1 base and the J gene end by 5 bases; junction bases not matched to a gene: 7. From germline, CDR1 is SGHVS and CDR2 FQNEAQ. This CDR3 is CASSLGLAGGLNNEQFF. The CDR3 DNA sequence: TGTGCCAGCAGCTTAGGGCTAGCGGGGGGCCTTAACAATGAGCAGTTCTTC.

The V call is TRBV6-6, the J call TRBJ1-5, with no clear D. Trimming cost V 5 bases and J 6 bases, with 11 bases left between them. The CDR3 runs to 13 residues. Germline-derived CDR1 and CDR2 are MNHNY and SVGAGI (reference sequence). CDR3 in amino acids: CASSPLDGQPQHF. CDR3 sequence (DNA): TGTGCCAGCAGTCCCTTGGACGGTCAGCCCCAGCATTTT.

The chain links TRBV2 to TRBJ1-4; D call uncertain. The CDR3 extends over 13 amino acids. Trimming removed 9 bases at V and 7 bases at J, with 15 bases between. In germline, CDR1 is SNHLY, CDR2 FYNNEI. Here the CDR3 DNA reads TGTGCCAGAAGCCGGGATAACCGTGAAAAACTGTTTTTT. Its translation: CARSRDNREKLFF.

V gene TRBV11-2 combines with J gene TRBJ2-1; TRBD2 aligns across 9 bases. V gave up 4 bases and J gave up 3 bases; unmatched junction bases: 7. The CDR3 sequence is 16 residues long. Germline CDR1 SGHAT, CDR2 FQNNGV. CDR3 coding DNA: TGTGCCAGCAGCTCCACACCGACTAGCGGCTACAATGAGCAGTTCTTC. Translating gives CASSSTPTSGYNEQFF.

The chain links TRBV9 to TRBJ2-4; no definite D call. Per germline, CDR1 SGDLS and CDR2 YYNGEE. The CDR3 extends over 18 amino acids. Trimming pared 1 base from V and 5 bases from J, leaving 22 bases between. CDR3 sequence reads: CASSVIAEGGEVENIQYF. DNA of the CDR3: TGTGCCAGCAGCGTAATAGCAGAAGGCGGTGAGGTGGAAAACATTCAGTACTTC.

The chain has TRBV9 and TRBJ2-3; D unclear. CDR3 length: 15 amino acids. Germline assignment: CDR1 SGDLS and CDR2 YYNGEE. Trimming shortened V by 0 bases and J by 1 base, and 9 bases separated the two germline ends. Here the CDR3 DNA reads TGTGCCAGCAGCGTAGGGTATATCGGCACAGATACGCAGTATTTT. Translated, it gives CASSVGYIGTDTQYF.

This chain uses TRBV19 with TRBJ2-6; 7 bases match TRBD1. From germline, CDR1 is LNHDA and CDR2 SQIVND (reference sequence). The CDR3 spans 15 residues. V gave up 6 bases and J gave up 2 bases; unmatched junction bases: 4. In DNA, the CDR3 is TGTGCCAGTAGCCAGGGGGTGGCTGGGGCCAACGTCCTGACTTTC. Translating it yields CASSQGVAGANVLTF.

CDR3 sequence (DNA): TGTGCCAGCAGTGCAGGGACAGGGTTTGTTGATTCACCCCTCCACTTT. Its translation is CASSAGTGFVDSPLHF. The chain couples TRBV6-4 to TRBJ1-6; 9 bases fit TRBD1. Trimming at V came to 4 bases and at J to 8 bases, leaving 9 bases not matched to a gene. CDR1 and CDR2 (germline): MRHNA, SNTAGT. The CDR3 covers 16 residues.

The chain joins TRBV30 to TRBJ2-7; D uncertain. CDR3 length: 14 residues. Trimming left V 2 bases short and J 2 bases short, with 13 bases between. CDR1 is GTSNPN and CDR2 is SVGIG in the germline V gene (reference sequence). The CDR3: CAWSFRSRPYEQYV. In nucleotides, the CDR3 is TGTGCCTGGAGTTTTAGGTCCCGGCCCTACGAGCAGTACGTC.

There are a few counts of this clone. V and J are TRBV5-4 and TRBJ2-7; TRBD1 matches at 9 bases. CDR3 length equals 13 residues. Per germline, CDR1 SGHNT and CDR2 YYREEE (reference sequence). Trimming at V came to 4 bases and at J to 5 bases, leaving 4 bases not matched to a gene. The CDR3 region has the DNA TGTGCCAGCAGCATACAGGGGGCGGACGAGCAGTACTTC. It translates to CASSIQGADEQYF.

This sequence joins TRBV28 and TRBJ2-7; 10 positions agree with TRBD1. V lost 6 bases and J lost 6; bases outside the gene matches: 14. The length of the CDR3 is 16 residues. Germline lookup yields CDR1 MDHEN and CDR2 SYDVKM. The DNA for the CDR3 is TGTGCCAGCAGCACCCCATCGGGACAGGGGAGAGGCGAGCAGTACTTC. Its translation: CASSTPSGQGRGEQYF.

The genes are TRBV19 and TRBJ1-2; D ambiguous. The ends were cut back, 2 bases at V and 4 bases at J, with 11 bases in the middle. The CDR3 runs 14 residues. CDR1 and CDR2 from the germline V gene are LNHDA and SQIVND (reference sequence). CDR3 amino acids: CASSIRTESYGYTF. In DNA form, the CDR3 reads TGTGCCAGTAGTATACGGACGGAAAGCTATGGCTACACCTTC.

The gene calls are TRBV6-5 and TRBJ2-2; a possible D gene is TRBD1 (5 bases). The CDR3 extends over 13 amino acids. V was clipped by 2 bases and J by 7 bases, with 8 bases between them. CDR1 is MNHEY, CDR2 SVGAGI, per germline. The CDR3 protein is CASSYQGHGELFF. The DNA of the CDR3 is TGTGCCAGCAGTTACCAGGGCCACGGGGAGCTGTTTTTT.

The V gene is TRBV11-2, the J gene TRBJ1-3; D might be TRBD1 (5 bases). CDR1 and CDR2 from the germline V gene are SGHAT and FQNNGV. The CDR3 is 15 amino acids. Trimming left V 4 bases short and J 0 bases short, with 10 bases between. The CDR3 reads CASSWGLPSGNTIYF. CDR3 in DNA: TGTGCCAGCAGCTGGGGACTGCCCTCTGGAAACACCATATATTTT.

The chain links TRBV4-1 to TRBJ1-5, with no clear D. CDR1 MGHRA and CDR2 YSYEKL come from the germline V gene. The CDR3 consists of 15 residues. The germline V and J ends were trimmed by 0 bases and 5 bases, with 11 bases remaining between them. CDR3: CASSQESKPYQPQHF. The CDR3 DNA is TGCGCCAGCAGCCAAGAGTCGAAGCCCTATCAGCCCCAGCATTTT.

The table lists this clone with a few counts. V and J are TRBV7-3 and TRBJ2-7; D is unclear. CDR3 length: 16 residues. The germline V gene has CDR1 SGHTA and CDR2 FQGTGA. V lost 0 bases and J lost 5, with 17 bases in between. Written as DNA, the CDR3 is TGTGCCAGCAGCTTAACCCCCTCGGCAGGAATGGACGAGCAGTACTTC. Translated: CASSLTPSAGMDEQYF.

In DNA, the CDR3 is TGTGCCAGCAGCCGTGGGGGATGGGATGAAAAACTGTTTTTT. Protein product: CASSRGGWDEKLFF. The chain combines TRBV7-9 with TRBJ1-4; a possible D gene is TRBD1 (5 bases). Trimming took 5 bases from V and 6 from J, leaving 13 bases between them. CDR3 length: 14 amino acids. CDR1 is SEHNR, CDR2 FQNEAQ, per germline (reference sequence).

The chain couples TRBV2 to TRBJ2-1, with 9 positions matching TRBD2. The length of the CDR3 is 15 residues. CDR1 is SNHLY, CDR2 FYNNEI, per germline. Unmatched junction bases numbered 8, after V lost 7 bases and J lost 4 bases. CDR3 nucleotide sequence: TGTGCCAGCACAAAAGCAGGACTAGCGTACAATGAGCAGTTCTTC. Translated: CASTKAGLAYNEQFF.

This sequence joins TRBV5-5 and TRBJ2-1; D uncertain. This CDR3 contains 12 residues. V lost 2 bases and J 9 bases, leaving 9 bases between the germline ends. Looked up from germline, CDR1 is SGHKS and CDR2 is YYEKEE (reference sequence). This chain's CDR3 is CASSFWAREQFF. Here the CDR3 DNA reads TGTGCCAGCAGCTTTTGGGCTCGTGAGCAGTTCTTC.

The V gene is TRBV7-8, the J gene TRBJ2-5; 9 bases align to TRBD2. CDR1 SGHVS and CDR2 FQNEAQ come from the germline V gene. V was pared by 5 bases and J by 3 bases, with 13 bases of the junction left unmatched. This CDR3 region has 17 residues. The CDR3 here is CASSKGRSGGPKETQYF. CDR3 nucleotide sequence: TGTGCCAGCAGCAAAGGAAGAAGCGGGGGGCCCAAAGAGACCCAGTACTTC. Supplemented by reference TRBV7-8 and TRBJ2-5, the full variable domain reads GAGVSQSPRYKVAKRGQDVALRCDPISGHVSLFWYQQALGQGPEFLTYFQNEAQLDKSGLPSDRFFAERPEGSVSTLKIQRTQQEDSAVYLCASSKGRSGGPKETQYFGPGTRLLVL.

The rearrangement joins TRBV10-3 to TRBJ2-1; D remains ambiguous. The CDR3 runs 12 residues. V lost 0 bases and J 8 bases, leaving 5 bases between the germline ends. Germline V gives CDR1 ENHRY, CDR2 SYGVKD. Here the CDR3 DNA reads TGTGCCATCAGTGAGTCGCTTTATGAGCAGTTCTTC. Its protein product is CAISESLYEQFF.